A selection of T cell receptor beta chains follows, all from one sample in a study of blood T cell repertoires in COVID-19. Libraries were prepared by immunoSEQ multiplex PCR; TCRdb keeps only in-frame clonotypes and omits some of them. The table lists about 50,000 clones, 88% of them singletons. The specimen was peripheral blood. The receptors here all came from a human donor with active COVID-19. The donor label of this sample is uncertain. Both conserved end residues are part of each CDR3. Each record gives: V gene, D gene, clone size, J gene, CDR3 DNA, CDR3 protein. D genes are given only for firm matches. Size is stated for part of the rows, as once, few or many counts, or as a class when the clone is expanded.

>TRBV7-9|TRBD1|-|TRBJ2-5
TGTGCCAGCAGCTTAGGACAGGGGTTTGGTCGAGAGACCCAGTACTTC
CASSLGQGFGRETQYF
>TRBV29-1|-|-|TRBJ2-1
TGCAGCGAATTACAGGGCTATGAGCAGTTCTTC
CSELQGYEQFF
>TRBV5-1|TRBD1|-|TRBJ2-2
TGCGCCAGCAGCTTGTCACAGGGGTCCGGGGAGCTGTTTTTT
CASSLSQGSGELFF
>TRBV5-4|-|-|TRBJ1-6
TGTGCCAGCAGCTTGGCCGGGAGCTCCTATAATTCACCCCTCCACTTT
CASSLAGSSYNSPLHF
>TRBV6-2/TRBV6-3|TRBD1|-|TRBJ1-6
TGTGCCAGCAGTTTTCGCGGGACAGGGATTTCCTATAATTCACCCCTCCACTTT
CASSFRGTGISYNSPLHF
>TRBV21-1|-|-|TRBJ1-2
TGTGCCAGCAGCTCCCCCCCTAGGGCGGACAGGGACGGTGGCTACACCTTC
CASSSPPRADRDGGYTF
>TRBV3-1/TRBV3-2|-|once|TRBJ1-1
TGTGCCAGCAGCCAGACGAGGGACACCACCAGCAACACTGAAGCTTTCTTT
CASSQTRDTTSNTEAFF
>TRBV12-3/TRBV12-4|-|-|TRBJ1-2
TGTGCCAGCAGTCGTAACTATGGCTACACCTTC
CASSRNYGYTF
>TRBV5-1|-|-|TRBJ1-1
TGCGCCAGCAGCTTGGGAGGGGAGGACACTGAAGCTTTCTTT
CASSLGGEDTEAFF
>TRBV21-1|-|-|TRBJ2-7
TGTGCCAGCAGCAACGATGGGGGGGGTCCCTACGAGCAGTACTTC
CASSNDGGGPYEQYF
>TRBV5-1|TRBD2|-|TRBJ2-1
TGCGCCAGCAGCTTCTTAGCGGGAGCTACATATGAGCAGTTCTTC
CASSFLAGATYEQFF
>TRBV27|TRBD1|-|TRBJ2-5
TGTGCCAGCAGTTTGTGGGACAGACAAGAGACCCAGTACTTC
CASSLWDRQETQYF
>TRBV21-1|-|-|TRBJ1-1
TGTGCCAGCAGCAAGGACAGAGAAACATCCACTGAAGCTTTCTTT
CASSKDRETSTEAFF
>TRBV6-6|TRBD2|-|TRBJ2-5
TGTGCCAGCGCGGGGGGGCAAGAGACCCAGTACTTC
CASAGGQETQYF
>TRBV7-9|-|few|TRBJ1-6
TGTGCCAGCAGCTTAGAGCAATATAATTCACCCCTCCACTTT
CASSLEQYNSPLHF
>TRBV2|-|-|TRBJ2-2
TGTGCCAGCAGTGAGAGGTCGAACACCGGGGAGCTGTTTTTT
CASSERSNTGELFF
>TRBV3-1/TRBV3-2|TRBD1|-|TRBJ2-5
TGTGCCAGCAGCCTCGGACAGGGACGAAGACAGACCCAGTACTTC
CASSLGQGRRQTQYF
>TRBV30|TRBD1|few|TRBJ2-7
TGTGCCTGGGGAAGGACAGGGATATCCTACGAGCAGTACTTC
CAWGRTGISYEQYF
>TRBV3-1/TRBV3-2|-|-|TRBJ1-6
TGTGCCAGCAGCCAAGGGAGCTCCTATAATTCACCCCTCCACTTT
CASSQGSSYNSPLHF
>TRBV10-3|-|-|TRBJ2-5
TGTGCCATCAGTGAAGGCTTCAGAGGAGACCAAGAGACCCAGTACTTC
CAISEGFRGDQETQYF
>TRBV7-8|-|-|TRBJ2-7
TGTGCCAGCAGCTTAGCTGCGAACTACGAGCAGTACTTC
CASSLAANYEQYF
>TRBV5-1|TRBD2|-|TRBJ2-1
TGCGCCAGCAGCCACGGCGGCGGGAGCTCCTACAATGAGCAGTTCTTC
CASSHGGGSSYNEQFF
>TRBV19|-|-|TRBJ2-7
TGTGCCAGTAGTGGGAAGGGGGCCTACGAGCAGTACTTC
CASSGKGAYEQYF
>TRBV29-1|TRBD1|-|TRBJ1-4
TGCAGCGTAAGGACAGGGGGCCGAGAAAAACTGTTTTTT
CSVRTGGREKLFF
>TRBV7-8|-|-|TRBJ2-2
TGTGCCAGCAGTTCCGGGACAAAAAACACCGGGGAGCTGTTTTTT
CASSSGTKNTGELFF
>TRBV3-1/TRBV3-2|-|-|TRBJ1-3
TGTGCCAGCAGCCTCAGTGGAGGGCAGAACACCATATATTTT
CASSLSGGQNTIYF
>TRBV29-1|-|-|TRBJ1-1
TGCAGCGTTCAGGGGACATCCACTGAAGCTTTCTTT
CSVQGTSTEAFF
>TRBV7-9|-|-|TRBJ2-3
TGTGCCAGCAGCTTAGTAAAGGGACAAAGGACAGATACGCAGTATTTT
CASSLVKGQRTDTQYF
>TRBV10-2|TRBD1|once|TRBJ1-4
TGCGCCAGCAACCAACAGGGGGCGATAGATGAAAAACTGTTTTTT
CASNQQGAIDEKLFF
>TRBV4-2|-|-|TRBJ2-7
TGTGCCAGCAGCCAAGGAGTGTTCTACGAGCAGTACTTC
CASSQGVFYEQYF
>TRBV5-4|TRBD2|-|TRBJ2-1
TGTGCCAGCAGCCTAGAACTAGCGGGGTACAATGAGCAGTTCTTC
CASSLELAGYNEQFF
>TRBV27|TRBD1|-|TRBJ1-4
TGTGCCAGCAGTTTATCACCGGACAGGGAAAATGAAAAACTGTTTTTT
CASSLSPDRENEKLFF
>TRBV7-7|TRBD2|-|TRBJ2-5
TGTGCTAGCAGCTTAAACGCGGGGGCCCAGTACTTC
CASSLNAGAQYF
>TRBV28|TRBD1|once|TRBJ2-3
TGTGCCAGCACACCACGAGGGGGCGCAGATACGCAGTATTTT
CASTPRGGADTQYF
>TRBV5-4|-|-|TRBJ2-2
TGTGCCAGCAAAAGGGGCGGGGATAACACCGGGGAGCTGTTTTTT
CASKRGGDNTGELFF
>TRBV2|TRBD1|-|TRBJ1-2
TGTGCCAGCAAGAGGACAGGGACTAACTATGGCTACACCTTC
CASKRTGTNYGYTF
>TRBV24-1|-|-|TRBJ2-2
TGTGCCACCAGTGACCTTAGGTCAGGGAACACCGGGGAGCTGTTTTTT
CATSDLRSGNTGELFF
>TRBV6-1|-|-|TRBJ2-3
TGTGCCAGCAGTGATCTGGGCGCGAATACGCAGTATTTT
CASSDLGANTQYF
>TRBV19|-|once|TRBJ1-1
TGTGCCAGTAGTGGCGGATACACTGAAGCTTTCTTT
CASSGGYTEAFF
>TRBV7-2|-|-|TRBJ1-5
TGTGCCAGCAGCTTAGCGGCCCAGGCGATCTATAGCAATCAGCCCCAGCATTTT
CASSLAAQAIYSNQPQHF
>TRBV9|TRBD1|-|TRBJ1-2
TGTGCCAGCAGCGGGACAGGGCATGGCTACACCTTC
CASSGTGHGYTF
>TRBV5-1|-|-|TRBJ2-2
TGCGCCAGCAGCTTGAACCCGACAGGGAACACCGGGGAGCTGTTTTTT
CASSLNPTGNTGELFF
>TRBV9|TRBD1|-|TRBJ1-1
TGTGCCAGCAGCGTAGGACAGGGGCACACTGAAGCTTTCTTT
CASSVGQGHTEAFF
>TRBV29-1|-|-|TRBJ1-2
TGCAGCGTTAGAGGGTTCTATGGCTACACCTTC
CSVRGFYGYTF
>TRBV14|TRBD1|once|TRBJ2-2
TGTGCCAGCAGCCAACTTCCGGGACAGGGTAGCACCGGGGAGCTGTTTTTT
CASSQLPGQGSTGELFF
>TRBV7-2|-|-|TRBJ2-7
TGTGCCAGCAGCTCAACACAGGACTACTACGAGCAGTACTTC
CASSSTQDYYEQYF
>TRBV6-5|TRBD1|-|TRBJ2-4
TGTGCCAGCAGTCCAGACAGGGTGGTGAACATTCAGTACTTC
CASSPDRVVNIQYF
>TRBV7-3|-|-|TRBJ1-1
TGTGCCAGCAGTCCCTTTACGCGAACTGAAGCTTTCTTT
CASSPFTRTEAFF
>TRBV10-3|-|-|TRBJ1-5
TGTGCCATCAGTGAGAGGGGAAGGGAGGTGGCTAATCAGCCCCAGCATTTT
CAISERGREVANQPQHF
>TRBV5-1|-|-|TRBJ1-2
TGCGCCAGCAGCTCTGGAGGGAACTATGGCTACACCTTC
CASSSGGNYGYTF
>TRBV18|-|-|TRBJ2-7
TGTGCCAGCTCACCACCGTACTCCTACGAGCAGTACTTC
CASSPPYSYEQYF
>TRBV10-1|-|-|TRBJ1-4
TGCGCCAGCAGCGGGTCCACTAATGAAAAACTGTTTTTT
CASSGSTNEKLFF